What follows is one TCR beta chain and its context. This clone's antigen is unknown. No quality values exist for individual bases; no much larger clone is one base distant. This sample stems from a study of shared clonotypes between healthy human individuals (dated by TCRdb to the early 2020s). Looking at the study overall: The cohort comprised two women and a few men aged 18 to 49 years. For each donor, CD4 naive and CD4 memory were each run on three plates, CD8 naive on two plates, and CD8 memory on one plate. To estimate repertoire size and how much clonotype sharing occurs between individuals, the study deeply sequenced the blood TCR repertoires of roughly 5 healthy adults. To increase sequencing depth and limit assay-specific biases, TCR repertoire library preparation and sequencing were carried out by different laboratories using diverse techniques. Between about 0.85 and 10 billion PBMCs per donor were obtained by leukapheresis.

TCR CDR3 regions were amplified from genomic DNA by multiplex PCR using the deep immunoSEQ assay. Extracted genomic DNA from each cell subset was spread evenly across all wells of several immunoSEQ 96-well plates, with each plate serving as a replicate. For sorted subsets, approximately 210 ng genomic DNA, equal to tens of thousands of T cell genomes, was loaded into each replicate PCR. The purified libraries were quantified using a Qubit 3.0 fluorometer, sized with a Bioanalyzer 2100, and then quantified again using the KAPA Library Quantification kit. Every immunoSEQ 96-well plate was sequenced on a dedicated single-read 150-cycle Illumina NextSeq 550 flow cell. The authors' pipeline ran thus. Because the immunoSEQ output included only junctional sequences and no quality scores, the filtering could not be the same as the filtering used for full-length reads. To assign V/J genes and CDR3, sequences were annotated using PyIR, a Python wrapper for IgBLAST v1.9, with IMGT germline references. Reads with weak V/J assignments (E-value above 1e-6), missing CDR3, stop codons, out-of-frame junctions, or ambiguous translated residues were removed. V3J clonotypes were defined as sequences sharing an identical inferred V gene, J gene, and CDR3 amino acid sequence. Percentage overlap between repertoires was calculated by dividing the number of shared unique clonotypes by the size of the smaller repertoire. RTK rarefaction, the Chao1 estimator, and Recon v2.1 estimates of unobserved clonotypes were used to assess repertoire richness. Generation probabilities were computed with OLGA for all TCRbeta clonotypes obtained by the gDNA method from a handful of donors. As stored in TCRdb, this immuneACCESS dataset retains in-frame rearrangements with V and J assigned. A fraction of the clones does not appear; measured against another copy, unresolved V genes explain less than half of the discrepancy, and the remainder lacks a known reason. V, J and clone size are taken as reported in that table, and D and trimming were inferred from the DNA itself. This sample is represented by 600,000 to 750,000 clones; 55% to 75% of them were singletons. Of the sample, about 1.7% is held by the ten largest clones.

V lost 2 bases and J lost 0 bases; the stretch between them is 17 bases long. Taken from cysteine to phenylalanine, the CDR3 has 18 residues. CDR3 DNA only is kept here, 54 bases in frame from base 1. The germline V gene sets CDR1 to KGHSH and CDR2 to LQKENI. The donors were healthy, HIV-negative adults with no recently reported acute infections or vaccinations. Every donor was a Caucasian adult living in Nashville, Tennessee, USA. CD4+ T cells were enriched by magnetic negative selection, after which naive cells were positively selected on CD45RA and the negative fraction was taken as the memory subset. Blood was collected by leukapheresis, and PBMCs were isolated by Ficoll-Histopaque density gradient centrifugation and then cryopreserved in liquid nitrogen vapor phase. Purity and quantity of every magnetically sorted T cell population were checked by analytical flow cytometry. Genomic DNA was isolated from every sorted fraction and measured by UV absorbance on a Nanodrop 2000c.

Broad study findings and their caveats: Sharing across a few donors was observed for about 5% of naive CD4, under 4% of naive CD8, 2% to 2.5% of memory CD4, and around 0.42% of memory CD8 clonotypes. The small number of donors limited the genetic and exposure-history diversity represented. Pairwise subsampling indicated that sequencing depth was expected to affect the degree of clonotype sharing among donors. Compared with non-shared clonotypes, the clonotypes found in all four sorted-subset donors had higher generation probabilities. Sampling was restricted to blood, and TCR repertoires in tissues likely differ from the TCR repertoires found in blood. Incomplete sequencing was indicated by rarefaction of sorted-subset datasets, despite the large sequencing depth. Larger estimated clonotype richness was generally found for naive subsets than for memory subsets.

The sequence joins TRBV18 to TRBJ2-4; the best D guess is TRBD2, with 5 bases matching. The TCR was taken from a woman in her 30s in good health. Specimen: memory CD4+ T cells sorted from blood. What the cell subset or site label conveys for this sample: CD45RA-negative fraction. The DNA sequence is given as TGTGCCAGCTCACCAGACTGGGAACGGAGGCTAGCCAAAAACATTCAGTACTTC. This gives the protein CASSPDWERRLAKNIQYF.